The clone carrying this TCR beta chain was seen more than once but under ten times. Its specificity is unknown. General study findings and limits: In terms of TCR gene usage, tumor memory CD4+ T cells clustered together with blood and lymph node memory CD4+ cells, as well as with lymph node naive CD4+ cells. Tumor Treg TCRs overlapped most with tumor naive CD4+ cells.

Memory CD4+ cells were defined as CD4+CD45RO+CD25-. After constant-region reverse-primer amplification, full-length variable regions underwent semi-nested PCR with Nested Universal Primer A. TCRdb processed the 5' RACE reads anew with MiXCR; each CDR3 protein has one entry. The sample contains about 64,000 distinct CDR3 sequences, roughly 22% of which appear only once. The V and J ends lost 2 bases and 3 bases, in that order; junction bases with no gene match: 4. This CDR3 contains 14 residues. Germline values: CDR1 KGHSH, CDR2 LQKENI. The chain recombines TRBV18 with TRBJ2-7, with 7 bases matching TRBD1. The source material was memory CD4+ T cells sorted from a lymph node. Indicated subset: memory CD4+ T cells, CD4+CD45RO+CD25-. This clonotype originated in a female donor with breast cancer. Here the CDR3 reads CASSPTGTDYEQYF. The DNA for the CDR3 is TGTGCCAGCTCACCAACCGGGACAGACTACGAGCAGTACTTC.